The next 12 T cell receptor beta chains were all read from a single sample in a study of blood T cell repertoires in COVID-19. Repertoires were generated with immunoSEQ multiplex PCR, while TCRdb's copy carries only in-frame clones and drops some. The sample yields 650,000 to 800,000 clones, around 90% seen once. Sequenced sample: peripheral blood. These receptors came from a woman under 30 with acute or convalescent COVID-19.

This sequence joins TRBV5-1 and TRBJ1-6; D unclear. The V gene's germline CDR1 is SGHRS and CDR2 YFSETQ. Trimming stripped 0 bases from V and 5 bases from J, with 12 bases between. The CDR3 spans 16 residues. The CDR3 here is CASSLGGGTDNSPLHF. CDR3 DNA sequence: TGCGCCAGCAGCTTGGGGGGAGGAACAGATAATTCACCCCTCCACTTT.

The V call is TRBV5-1, the J call TRBJ1-4, with 8 bases matching TRBD1. CDR1 and CDR2 (germline): SGHRS, YFSETQ. CDR3 length: 15 amino acids. The ends lost 4 bases at V and 4 bases at J; junction bases unmatched: 6. The CDR3 nucleotides are TGCGCCAGCAGCAAGGGACAGGCGAGTAATGAAAAACTGTTTTTT. It translates to CASSKGQASNEKLFF.

V usage is TRBV12-5 and J usage is TRBJ2-7, with a possible D match to TRBD1 (6 bases). CDR3 length: 14 amino acids. Germline CDR1 LGHNT, CDR2 FRNRAP. The V end was cut by 5 bases, the J end by 3 bases, with 14 bases between. CDR3 bases: TGTGCTAGTGGTCCTCAGGGGAATCTCTACGAGCAGTACTTC. The encoded protein is CASGPQGNLYEQYF.

In DNA form, the CDR3 reads TGTGCCAGTAGTATAGGGACAGGGCTCCCCCATGGCTACACCTTC. Translation gives CASSIGTGLPHGYTF. This chain connects TRBV19 to TRBJ1-2, with TRBD1 matching over 8 bases. The J segment lost 6 bases and the V segment lost 1 base, leaving 7 bases of the junction unmatched. Germline V gene lookup returns CDR1 LNHDA and CDR2 SQIVND (reference sequence). The CDR3 consists of 15 residues.

V is TRBV4-1 and J is TRBJ1-6; possible D gene TRBD1, 5 bases. The germline V gene encodes CDR1 MGHRA and CDR2 YSYEKL. Trimming shortened V by 1 base and J by 5 bases, and 15 bases separated the two germline ends. The CDR3 has 17 amino acids. The CDR3 is CASSQVKPGLHNSPLHF. CDR3 DNA: TGCGCCAGCAGCCAAGTTAAACCGGGACTTCATAATTCACCCCTCCACTTT.

The rearrangement links TRBV6-1 to TRBJ2-7; TRBD1 might be the D (5 bases). V lost 1 base, J lost 4 bases, and 11 bases lay in between. Germline V gene sequence: CDR1 MNHNS, CDR2 SASEGT. This CDR3 is built from 14 residues. CDR3 nucleotide sequence: TGTGCCAGCAGTGAAGTAGGGGCAACTTACGAGCAGTACTTC. Translating it yields CASSEVGATYEQYF.

The rearrangement links TRBV6-5 to TRBJ1-2; D remains unclear. Trimming took 4 bases from V and 6 from J, leaving 15 bases between them. CDR1 and CDR2 from the germline V gene are MNHEY and SVGAGI. CDR3 length equals 14 residues. CDR3 protein: CASSFIGSGDGYTF. The CDR3 nucleotides read TGTGCCAGCAGTTTTATAGGGAGTGGCGATGGCTACACCTTC.

The chain couples TRBV6-1 to TRBJ2-1; 7 bases agree with TRBD2. CDR1 and CDR2 (germline): MNHNS, SASEGT. The V segment lost 3 bases and the J segment 0 bases; nucleotides outside the gene matches: 5. The CDR3 runs to 16 residues. This chain's CDR3 is CASSESRGDSYNEQFF. The CDR3 bases are TGTGCCAGCAGTGAGTCCCGGGGGGACTCCTACAATGAGCAGTTCTTC.

The chain carries TRBV6-4 and TRBJ1-2; a weak D match, TRBD1 (6 bases). Trimming left V 2 bases short and J 2 bases short, with 12 bases between. In germline, CDR1 is MRHNA, CDR2 SNTAGT. The CDR3 runs to 15 residues. The CDR3 DNA reads as TGTGCCAGCAGTGACCCAGGACAGACAAACTATGGCTACACCTTC. It encodes CASSDPGQTNYGYTF.

A word on this clone: The same CDR3 is also encoded by other DNA sequences in this sample. The CDR3 here is CASSQTGMNTEAFF. CDR3 DNA sequence: TGCGCCAGCAGCCAAACAGGGATGAACACTGAAGCTTTCTTT. The chain employs TRBV4-1 and TRBJ1-1, with D possibly being TRBD1 (6 bases). Trimming stripped 2 bases from V and 0 bases from J, with 7 bases between. Per the germline V gene, CDR1 is MGHRA and CDR2 is YSYEKL. This CDR3 region has 14 residues.

The chain joins TRBV6-5 to TRBJ2-7; 10 bases align to TRBD1. V trimming: 8 bases; J trimming: 3 bases; junction bases outside the gene matches: 7. From germline, CDR1 is MNHEY and CDR2 SVGAGI. This CDR3 has 14 amino acids. DNA for the CDR3: TGTGCCAGCTCAAAGACAGGGGGCCACTACGAGCAGTACTTC. This gives the protein CASSKTGGHYEQYF.

For this clone: In the same sample, other DNA sequences code for this CDR3. This chain connects TRBV5-1 to TRBJ1-6, with 11 bases identical to TRBD1. Per the germline V gene, CDR1 is SGHRS and CDR2 is YFSETQ. This CDR3 has 16 residues. V shed 4 bases and J 9 bases; nucleotides not matched to a gene: 9. CDR3 DNA sequence: TGCGCCAGCAGCCTAAACGGACAGGGGGCCATTTCACCCCTCCACTTT. Encoded protein: CASSLNGQGAISPLHF.